This entry describes one T cell receptor (beta chain). The antigen is not known. The source of the sample is a study of blood T cells in healthy people across ages. Study-wide results and caveats: Long-lived and aged donors differed, with more naive CD4+ cells and higher diversity in the long-lived. Unknown CMV status may confound age-related changes in expanded clones.

It was with a sample-barcoded 5' primer and a J-beta primer mix that a second PCR of roughly 7 to 11 cycles was run. Tagging of each cDNA molecule was performed by a template-switch adaptor with 12 random nucleotides. MiXCR, applied by TCRdb to the 5' RACE reads, yields one record per CDR3 protein. This sample has about 1.6 million distinct CDR3 sequences; about 32% occur once, and the top ten carry around 11%. This CDR3 is built from 16 residues. After removal of 1 base from V and 6 bases from J, the junction contained 10 bases not matched to a gene. Source material: blood. The clonotype comes from a woman aged 30 to 39 in good health. The gene calls are TRBV12-3 or TRBV12-4 and TRBJ1-2; 8 nucleotides align to TRBD1. The CDR3 is CASSLVGLQGEDGYTF. The CDR3 coding sequence is TGTGCCAGCAGTTTAGTCGGATTACAGGGGGAGGATGGCTACACCTTC.